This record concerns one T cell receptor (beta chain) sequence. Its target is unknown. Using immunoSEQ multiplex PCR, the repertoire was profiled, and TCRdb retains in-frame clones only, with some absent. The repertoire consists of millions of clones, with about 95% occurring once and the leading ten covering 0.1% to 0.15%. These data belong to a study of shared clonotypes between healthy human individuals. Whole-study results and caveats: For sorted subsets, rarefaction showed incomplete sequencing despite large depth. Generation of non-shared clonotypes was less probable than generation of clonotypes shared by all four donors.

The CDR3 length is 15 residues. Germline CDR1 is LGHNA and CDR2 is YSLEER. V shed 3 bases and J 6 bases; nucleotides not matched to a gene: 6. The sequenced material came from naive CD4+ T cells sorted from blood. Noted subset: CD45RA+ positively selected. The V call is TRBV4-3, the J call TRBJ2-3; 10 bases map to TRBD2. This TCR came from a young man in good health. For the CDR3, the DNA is TGCGCCAGCAGCCAGATAGCGGGAGGAGTTGATACGCAGTATTTT. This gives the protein CASSQIAGGVDTQYF.